This entry is about one TCR beta chain. The antigen remains undetermined. TCRdb re-called the 5' RACE reads with MiXCR, one entry per CDR3 protein. The table lists a few hundred thousand distinct CDR3 sequences, around 21% of them singletons. The CDR3 totals 14 residues. Trimming stripped 4 bases from V and 1 base from J, with 11 bases between. Per germline, CDR1 SGHRS and CDR2 YFSETQ. The entry originates in a study of CD8 T cells in ankylosing spondylitis. General study results and limits: Ankylosing spondylitis blood seemed to carry a telltale TCR beta motif made of under 10 highly homologous variants.

The clonotype originates from a female donor with ankylosing spondylitis or in good health (not recorded which). What was sequenced was blood, either unsorted or a sorted T cell fraction (not recorded which). The genes are TRBV5-1 and TRBJ1-2; no clear D gene. The CDR3 loop reads CASSQHTFNYGYTF. As DNA, the CDR3 is TGCGCCAGCAGCCAACACACGTTTAACTATGGCTACACCTTC.